This TCR beta chain was recovered during a study of T-cell memory formation after mild COVID-19. Overall study: Largely, TCR clusters stayed within a single donor.

Study-level points and caveats: Pre-infection memory carried some responding clones, suggesting that cross-reactive memory joined. Contracting CD8+ clones were enriched in EMRA, CD4+ mainly in CM and EM.

On this clonotype itself: Its antigen is undetermined.

The authors produced TCR alpha and TCR beta cDNA libraries with sample barcodes and UMIs by 5'RACE using constant-segment primers. TCRdb re-called the 5' RACE reads through MiXCR, storing one row per CDR3 protein. The table records roughly 250,000 distinct CDR3 sequences, about a sixth of them present only once. The CDR3 sequence is 15 residues long. Germline V lookup: CDR1 SEHNR, CDR2 FQNEAQ (reference sequence). J lost 5 bases, V lost 2 bases, and 7 bases had no gene match. Sequencing was performed on PBMCs or a T cell subset sorted from them (not recorded which). The V and J genes are TRBV7-9 and TRBJ1-1; 8 positions match TRBD1. The sequence was collected from a man younger than 30 who had mild COVID-19 (a few samples of this study predate the infection). Cell type and time point are not known. As DNA, the CDR3 is TGTGCCAGCAGCTTACAGGGGGCGCCGTGGACTGAAGCTTTCTTT. Translating gives CASSLQGAPWTEAFF.